The sequence of this TCR beta chain was determined in a study of OX40 agonist ivuxolimab in advanced cancers. Study summary: The dose of intravenous ivuxolimab that patients received every 2 weeks ranged from 0.01 to 10 mg/kg. Notes on the study in general: Doses of 0.1 to 3.0 mg/kg were accompanied by clonal expansion of CD4+ and CD8+ blood T cells by week 6. Relative to CD4+ cells, CD8+ T cells on average had more expanded clones. The study did not work out the antigen specificity of the expanded peripheral T cells.

CDR1 SGHAT and CDR2 FQNNGV come from the germline V gene. V lost 6 bases and J lost 3, with 14 bases in between. The CDR3 is 14 amino acids. Here immunoSEQ multiplex PCR was the method, and the copy in TCRdb shows in-frame clones only, minus some. The sample records around 70,000 clones, about 83% being singletons. On this clone: Its antigen remains unidentified.

The material sequenced was CD4+ or CD8+ T cells sorted from blood, taken in a trial of the OX40 agonist ivuxolimab. The chain has TRBV11-2 and TRBJ1-2; D ambiguous. This receptor was identified in an adult with an advanced solid tumor such as melanoma, head and neck, liver or kidney cancer. The CDR3 coding sequence is TGTGCCAGCAGTCCAGACCCCACCTACTATGGCTACACCTTC. Translated, it gives CASSPDPTYYGYTF.